This TCR beta chain stems from a study of beta chain features in type 1 diabetes. Background on the study: Across the samples, 100 million to 130 million sorted cells were examined in total.

All of the isolated RNA was reverse transcribed, so expressed TCRB transcripts were sequenced. Data came from immunoSEQ multiplex PCR; TCRdb stores just in-frame clones and leaves some out. The data contain roughly 120,000 clones, almost 40% of them singletons. Trimming took off 4 bases at V and 1 base at J, with 11 bases between the two ends. The CDR3 covers 15 residues. Germline-derived CDR1 and CDR2 are MDHEN and SYDVKM. The chain is built from TRBV28 and TRBJ2-1, with D unclear. The TCR comes from a young woman in good health. Source material: stem cell memory CD4+ T cells from blood. CDR3 DNA: TGTGCCAGCAGTTCGGAGACGGTATCCTACAATGAGCAGTTCTTC. Its translation is CASSSETVSYNEQFF.